Below are 5 T cell receptor beta chains sequenced from a single sample in a study of cytomegalovirus exposure and HLA in healthy donors. The study ran its PCR with 60 Vbeta and 13 Jbeta primers. Only in-frame clones appear in the TCRdb table, and some are missing; sequencing was by immunoSEQ multiplex PCR. The sample yields about 130,000 clones, 70% to 80% seen once. Sequencing used PBMCs. These receptors all come from a female donor in good health and CMV-seronegative.

The genes are TRBV10-1 and TRBJ2-5, with D tentatively TRBD1 (5 bases). Germline V CDR1 and CDR2: WNHNN, SYGVQD (reference sequence). V shed 0 bases and J shed 2 bases, with 10 bases lying between them. This CDR3 is built from 15 residues. The CDR3 DNA sequence: TGCGCCAGCAGTGAGTCAGGGGATCTGCAAGAGACCCAGTACTTC. This encodes CASSESGDLQETQYF.

The chain uses TRBV2 and TRBJ2-7; D unclear. CDR1 and CDR2 from the germline V gene are SNHLY and FYNNEI. The CDR3 has 12 residues. Trimming stripped 1 base from V and 8 bases from J, with 9 bases between. The CDR3 spells CASSEETPKQYF. Here the CDR3 DNA reads TGTGCCAGCAGTGAAGAGACTCCGAAGCAGTACTTC.

This chain links TRBV5-8 with TRBJ2-2; maybe TRBD1 (6 bases). The V gene lost 1 base and the J gene lost 3 bases, with 13 bases spanning the gap. Germline loops: CDR1 SGHTS, CDR2 YDEGEE. The CDR3 is 16 amino acids. The CDR3 region has the DNA TGTGCCAGCAGCTTGTATAACAGGGTGGACACCGGGGAGCTGTTTTTT. Translation gives CASSLYNRVDTGELFF.

The chain links TRBV5-1 to TRBJ2-7; D unclear. The germline V gene encodes CDR1 SGHRS and CDR2 YFSETQ. Trimming left V 4 bases short and J 6 bases short, with 14 bases between. This CDR3 is 13 amino acids long. The CDR3 DNA reads TGCGCCAGCAGCGATACGGAGAGAGGCGAGCAGTACTTC. Protein: CASSDTERGEQYF.

DNA for the CDR3: TGTGCCAGCAGCTTACAACAGGGATGGGATACGCAGTATTTT. It encodes CASSLQQGWDTQYF. The J gene is TRBJ2-3, the V gene TRBV7-9; tentatively, D is TRBD1 (6 bases). The CDR3 loop spans 14 amino acids. Germline V gene sequence: CDR1 SEHNR, CDR2 FQNEAQ (reference sequence). The V and J ends lost 2 bases and 6 bases respectively, with 12 bases between them.